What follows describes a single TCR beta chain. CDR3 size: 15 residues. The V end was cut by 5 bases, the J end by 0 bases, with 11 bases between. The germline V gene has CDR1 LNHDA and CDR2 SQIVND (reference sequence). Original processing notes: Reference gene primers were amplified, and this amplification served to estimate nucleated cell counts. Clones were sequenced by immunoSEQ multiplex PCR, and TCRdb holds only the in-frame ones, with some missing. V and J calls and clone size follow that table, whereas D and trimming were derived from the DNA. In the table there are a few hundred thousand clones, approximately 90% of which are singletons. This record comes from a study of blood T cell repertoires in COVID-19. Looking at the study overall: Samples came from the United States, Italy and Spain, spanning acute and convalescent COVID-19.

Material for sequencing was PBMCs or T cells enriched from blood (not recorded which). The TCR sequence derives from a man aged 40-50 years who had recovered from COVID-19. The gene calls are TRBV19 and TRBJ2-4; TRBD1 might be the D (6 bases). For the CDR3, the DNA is TGTGCCAGTAGTGACACAGGGTTAGCCAAAAACATTCAGTACTTC. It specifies CASSDTGLAKNIQYF.